This T cell receptor (beta chain) comes out of a study of early T cells in non-severe SARS-CoV-2 infection. Study-wide background: With bulk RNA from unsorted whole blood as input, sequencing yielded unpaired chains. General study findings and limits: Missing private and CD4 specificities, VDJdb matching favored anti-spike CD8 responses.

As for this clonotype: Its antigen is not identified.

From germline, CDR1 is SEHNR and CDR2 FQNEAQ (reference sequence). Trimming took 2 bases from V and 5 from J, leaving 7 bases between them. This CDR3 comprises 13 residues. The protocol attached unique molecular identifiers to individual cDNA molecules. Each CDR3 protein is one row after TCRdb ran MiXCR on the 5' RACE reads. The top ten hold less than 3.5% of the sample, which has roughly 75,000 distinct CDR3 sequences, about a sixth seen once. The receptor was isolated from an adult who was a healthcare worker with PCR-confirmed SARS-CoV-2 infection or an uninfected control (not recorded which). V is TRBV7-9 and J is TRBJ1-5; no reliable D call. What was sequenced was whole blood. In DNA, the CDR3 is TGTGCCAGCAGCTTAAACACAGATCAGCCCCAGCATTTT. It translates to CASSLNTDQPQHF.